This T cell receptor beta chain is drawn from a study of blood T cell repertoires in COVID-19. The wider study: COVID-19 samples, acute and convalescent, were from the United States, Italy and Spain. T cells, B-cell-depleted T cells, or PBMCs provided the cDNA or gDNA that served as material.

Original handling: Estimation of nucleated cell counts was performed using reference gene primer amplification. TCRdb's table, derived via immunoSEQ multiplex PCR, lists solely in-frame clones and lacks some. That table furnishes V, J and clone size, whereas the DNA furnished D and trimming. The sample yields 150,000 or so clones, around nine tenths seen once. Germline CDR1 is SGHRS and CDR2 is YFSETQ. Trimming stripped 4 bases from V and 1 base from J, with 14 bases between. The CDR3 has 15 residues. The J gene is TRBJ1-1, the V gene TRBV5-1; perhaps TRBD1 as D (6 bases). Sequencing was performed on peripheral blood. The sequence derives from a man in his fifties or sixties with active or convalescent COVID-19. Here the CDR3 DNA reads TGCGCCAGCAGCATTCGGACAGCTTCGAACACTGAAGCTTTCTTT. Amino acid sequence: CASSIRTASNTEAFF.